This T cell receptor beta chain was obtained from a study of blood T cell repertoires in COVID-19. Data came from immunoSEQ multiplex PCR; TCRdb stores just in-frame clones and leaves some out. The table lists around 230,000 clones, 70% to 85% of them singletons. This CDR3 contains 15 residues. The ends were cut back, 2 bases at V and 3 bases at J, with 10 bases in the middle. Germline V gene lookup returns CDR1 SGHTA and CDR2 FQGTGA. The sequenced sample was PBMCs or T cells enriched from blood (not recorded which). The sequence was obtained from a man aged 35 to 55 who had recovered from COVID-19. The genes are TRBV7-3 and TRBJ2-2; unclear D gene. The CDR3 loop reads CASSLLGTDTGELFF. CDR3 nucleotide sequence: TGTGCCAGCAGCTTATTGGGCACCGACACCGGGGAGCTGTTTTTT.